The 14 T cell receptor beta chains listed next were all sequenced from one sample in a study of shared clonotypes between healthy human individuals (dated by TCRdb to 2018 to 2020). The library was obtained by the immunoSEQ multiplex PCR assay. TCRdb's version of the immuneACCESS table is confined to in-frame rearrangements and falls short of the full clone set. An unresolved V gene accounts for under half of the shortfall where checked; the remainder is of unknown origin. The sample yields approximately 980,000 clones; approximately 80% were counted once. Clones ranked in the top ten supply nearly 1.5% of the sample. Sequenced material: memory CD4+ T cells sorted from blood. Taken with the paper, the label for cell subset or site translates to: CD45RA-negative fraction. The receptors were sampled from a man between 18 and 35 years old in good health.

The rearrangement joins TRBV7-8 to TRBJ2-2; unclear D gene. The CDR3 extends over 17 amino acids. Trimming left V 1 base short and J 3 bases short, with 15 bases between. Germline CDR1 SGHVS, CDR2 FQNEAQ. This chain's CDR3 is CASSLGRITIDTGELFF. The CDR3 DNA is TGTGCCAGCAGCTTAGGTCGGATCACGATCGACACCGGGGAGCTGTTTTTT.

There are a few counts of this clone. The V call is TRBV9, the J call TRBJ2-7; D is ambiguous. Trimming took off 4 bases at V and 4 bases at J, with 9 bases between the two ends. Germline-derived CDR1 and CDR2 are SGDLS and YYNGEE. The CDR3 sequence is 12 residues long. DNA of the CDR3: TGTGCCAGCAGCTCCCAGACGTACGAGCAGTACTTC. Translating gives CASSSQTYEQYF. The full variable domain, rest sourced from reference TRBV9 and TRBJ2-7, is DSGVTQTPKHLITATGQRVTLRCSPRSGDLSVYWYQQSLDQGLQFLIQYYNGEERAKGNILERFSAQQFPDLHSELNLSSLELGDSALYFCASSSQTYEQYFGPGTRLTVT.

This clone appeared a few times. The chain recombines TRBV10-3 with TRBJ2-3, with D maybe TRBD1 (6 bases). This CDR3 contains 15 residues. CDR1 is ENHRY and CDR2 is SYGVKD in the germline V gene. V lost 3 bases and J 3 bases, leaving 13 bases between the germline ends. In DNA, the CDR3 is TGTGCCATCAGTGACCTTAACAGGGAGACAGATACGCAGTATTTT. Its translation is CAISDLNRETDTQYF.

The J gene is TRBJ1-4, the V gene TRBV5-4, with 8 bases fitting TRBD1. Germline CDR1 reads SGHNT; CDR2 reads YYREEE (reference sequence). The CDR3 extends over 14 amino acids. J was trimmed by 3 bases and V by 3 bases; bases with no gene match: 1. The DNA for the CDR3 is TGTGCCAGCAGCTCAGGGGGCCCTAATGAAAAACTGTTTTTT. As protein: CASSSGGPNEKLFF.

This chain uses TRBV6-1 with TRBJ2-7, with TRBD2 matching over 9 bases. The CDR3 loop spans 16 amino acids. In germline, CDR1 is MNHNS, CDR2 SASEGT. J gave up 5 bases and V 1 base, and 9 bases lay outside the gene matches. In nucleotides, the CDR3 is TGTGCCAGCAGTGAAGGTTCGGTGCGGGGGGGCGACGAGCAGTACTTC. This gives the protein CASSEGSVRGGDEQYF.

In this sample, this clone turned up a few times. The chain is built from TRBV5-1 and TRBJ1-1; no reliable D call. Germline V gene sequence: CDR1 SGHRS, CDR2 YFSETQ. V shed 0 bases and J shed 4 bases, with 16 bases lying between them. The CDR3 covers 16 residues. The CDR3 loop reads CASSLASLREGTEAFF. The CDR3 DNA reads TGCGCCAGCAGCTTGGCCTCTCTAAGAGAGGGCACTGAAGCTTTCTTT.

The chain uses TRBV5-4 and TRBJ2-2, with 13 bases aligning to TRBD2. The CDR3 totals 17 residues. The J segment lost 5 bases and the V segment lost 4 bases, leaving 8 bases of the junction unmatched. From germline, CDR1 is SGHNT and CDR2 YYREEE (reference sequence). The CDR3 is CASSIGLAGVGTGELFF. In nucleotides, the CDR3 is TGTGCCAGCAGCATCGGACTAGCGGGAGTAGGGACCGGGGAGCTGTTTTTT.

The V call is TRBV18, the J call TRBJ2-5, with 11 positions matching TRBD2. CDR1 and CDR2 from the germline V gene are KGHSH and LQKENI. V shed 6 bases, J shed 2 bases, and the junction held 14 bases outside the gene matches. This CDR3 contains 18 residues. The CDR3 region has the DNA TGTGCCAGCTCCCCAACCCCCTTGACTAGCGGGGAACAAGAGACCCAGTACTTC. Amino acids: CASSPTPLTSGEQETQYF.

The chain's CDR3 is CASSLAETYEQYF. The CDR3 DNA sequence: TGTGCCAGCAGCTTAGCGGAGACGTACGAGCAGTACTTC. This chain uses TRBV7-2 with TRBJ2-7; D unresolved. Germline CDR1 SGHTA, CDR2 FQGNSA. The germline V and J ends were trimmed by 0 bases and 4 bases, with 7 bases remaining between them. The CDR3 is 13 residues long.

The V call is TRBV7-3, the J call TRBJ2-2; weak D call: TRBD2 (5 bases). Trimming took off 5 bases at V and 5 bases at J, with 15 bases between the two ends. The germline gives CDR1 SGHTA, CDR2 FQGTGA. CDR3 length: 15 amino acids. Written as DNA, the CDR3 is TGTGCCAGCAGCCCATCGGACGGGAAAACCGGGGAGCTGTTTTTT. The encoded protein is CASSPSDGKTGELFF.

The chain recombines TRBV18 with TRBJ1-2; TRBD1 matches at 7 bases. The CDR3 totals 16 residues. V lost 3 bases to trimming and J lost 2 bases; unmatched junction nucleotides: 9. The germline V gene has CDR1 KGHSH and CDR2 LQKENI. For the CDR3, the DNA is TGTGCCAGCTCACCGTTAAAAGACAGGGTCAACTATGGCTACACCTTC. This encodes CASSPLKDRVNYGYTF.

The chain joins TRBV29-1 to TRBJ2-7; D not resolved. Deletions cut 4 bases from V and 0 bases from J, with 4 bases between. Germline assignment: CDR1 SQVTM and CDR2 ANQGSEA. The CDR3 sequence is 11 residues long. CDR3 protein: CSVVNSYEQYF. Written as DNA, the CDR3 is TGCAGCGTTGTTAACTCCTACGAGCAGTACTTC.

The chain employs TRBV19 and TRBJ1-2; tentative D call: TRBD1 (5 bases). The CDR3 runs 14 residues. Trimming pared 5 bases from V and 5 bases from J, leaving 15 bases between. Germline lookup yields CDR1 LNHDA and CDR2 SQIVND (reference sequence). The CDR3 loop is CASSSPGLRYGYTF. The CDR3 nucleotides read TGTGCCAGTAGTTCTCCAGGGTTGAGGTATGGCTACACCTTC.

The rearrangement joins TRBV6-1 to TRBJ2-1; 7 nucleotides agree with TRBD1. Germline CDR1 reads MNHNS; CDR2 reads SASEGT. The CDR3 covers 15 residues. Losses at the gene ends were 6 bases for V and 6 bases for J; bases not matched to a gene: 11. The DNA of the CDR3 is TGTGCCAGCAGGCGTGACAGGGACGCGCTCAATGAGCAGTTCTTC. Its protein is CASRRDRDALNEQFF.